The 16 T cell receptor beta chains presented below share a single source sample, sequenced in a study of spatial heterogeneity in lung cancer. Specified time point: sample taken at primary tumor resection. Unsorted whole RNA from tumor, nontumor lung or frozen PBMC underwent sequencing. Each CDR3 protein gets one entry after TCRdb re-called the 5' RACE reads with MiXCR. Of about 30,000 distinct CDR3 sequences listed, 8.4% are singletons. The sample in question was PBMCs, obtained at surgery. All receptors come from a female donor with early-stage non-small cell lung cancer.

This clonotype was seen repeatedly, ten times or more. The chain carries TRBV20-1 and TRBJ1-2, with D unclear. Germline V gene sequence: CDR1 DFQATT, CDR2 SNEGSKA (reference sequence). The CDR3 loop spans 11 amino acids. CDR3 residues: CRAVGRRGYTF. The CDR3 DNA reads as TGCAGGGCTGTCGGGAGACGAGGCTACACCTTC.

This clonotype was picked up many times. V gene TRBV6-1 combines with J gene TRBJ2-6; D gene ambiguous. The ends were cut back, 0 bases at V and 0 bases at J, with 6 bases in the middle. CDR1 and CDR2 (germline): MNHNS, SASEGT. This CDR3 comprises 16 residues. CDR3 in DNA: TGTGCCAGCAGTGAAGCTAGGAGCTCTGGGGCCAACGTCCTGACTTTC. Amino acids: CASSEARSSGANVLTF.

This clonotype was counted at least ten times. The chain uses TRBV28 and TRBJ1-4, with D hard to call. The CDR3 consists of 14 residues. Germline V gene lookup returns CDR1 MDHEN and CDR2 SYDVKM. The ends were cut back, 5 bases at V and 1 base at J, with 8 bases in the middle. For the CDR3, the DNA is TGTGCCAGCAGTGGGTTGCGAACTAATGAAAAACTGTTTTTT. Encoded protein: CASSGLRTNEKLFF.

This clonotype came up many times. V gene TRBV7-9 combines with J gene TRBJ2-7; TRBD2 aligns across 9 bases. The ends lost 4 bases at V and 2 bases at J; junction bases unmatched: 6. This CDR3 is built from 15 residues. The germline CDR1 and CDR2 sequences are SEHNR and FQNEAQ (reference sequence). The CDR3 nucleotides read TGTGCCAGCAGCTCCCATAGCGGGAGAACCTACGAGCAGTACTTC. It is translated as CASSSHSGRTYEQYF.

This clonotype was counted at least ten times. The DNA for the CDR3 is TGTGCCAGCAGCCAGGAGAGCGGTCGCTACTACGAGCAGTACTTC. It translates to CASSQESGRYYEQYF. The chain joins TRBV5-6 to TRBJ2-7; maybe TRBD2 (5 bases). CDR3 size: 15 residues. Germline assignment: CDR1 SGHDT and CDR2 YYEEEE. V was cut by 4 bases and J by 3 bases, with 17 bases left in between. Together with reference TRBV5-6 and TRBJ2-7, the CDR3 gives the full variable domain: DAGVTQSPTHLIKTRGQQVTLRCSPKSGHDTVSWYQQALGQGPQFIFQYYEEEERQRGNFPDRFSGHQFPNYSSELNVNALLLGDSALYLCASSQESGRYYEQYFGPGTRLTVT.

This clonotype came up a few times. V usage is TRBV20-1 and J usage is TRBJ1-2; no clear D. V dropped 0 bases and J dropped 2 bases, with 13 bases sitting between them. The CDR3 length is 15 residues. The germline V gene has CDR1 DFQATT and CDR2 SNEGSKA (reference sequence). The CDR3 sequence: CSARDSKQQNYGYTF. As DNA, the CDR3 is TGCAGTGCTAGAGACTCAAAACAACAGAACTATGGCTACACCTTC.

On this clonotype: A single base separates this from a much larger clone, so it may be a read error. The gene calls are TRBV6-2 or TRBV6-3 and TRBJ2-5; D is perhaps TRBD2 (5 bases). V was trimmed by 8 bases and J by 4 bases, leaving 14 bases between them. This CDR3 region has 13 residues. Germline V gene data show CDR1 as MNHEY and CDR2 as SVGEGT. The CDR3 nucleotides are TGTGCCAGCGGAAAACTAGTAGCAGAGACCCAGTACTTC. The encoded protein is CASGKLVAETQYF.

This clonotype was observed many times. The chain is built from TRBV6-1 and TRBJ1-1; D is perhaps TRBD1 (5 bases). The CDR3 consists of 14 residues. Trimming removed 1 base at V and 11 bases at J, with 17 bases between. The germline V gene encodes CDR1 MNHNS and CDR2 SASEGT. For the CDR3, the DNA is TGTGCCAGCAGTGAAGTGGCCAGGCCAAAGGGGGCTTTCTTT. Residues: CASSEVARPKGAFF.

This clonotype was recorded many times. The J gene is TRBJ1-1, the V gene TRBV5-1; 9 nucleotides match TRBD1. The CDR3 length is 15 residues. V lost 4 bases to trimming and J lost 3 bases; unmatched junction nucleotides: 7. Germline V lookup: CDR1 SGHRS, CDR2 YFSETQ. CDR3 residues: CASSPQGAGDTEAFF. The CDR3 nucleotides are TGCGCCAGCAGCCCACAGGGGGCGGGTGACACTGAAGCTTTCTTT.

This clonotype was counted many times. The rearrangement uses TRBV5-1 and TRBJ1-4, with 7 bases identical to TRBD1. CDR3 length: 17 residues. Trimming took 0 bases from V and 7 from J; bases not matched to a gene: 12. In germline, CDR1 is SGHRS, CDR2 YFSETQ. CDR3 nucleotides: TGCGCCAGCAGCTTGGGGGACAGTACCGGTTTGGGTGAAAAACTGTTTTTT. Translation gives CASSLGDSTGLGEKLFF.

Concerning this clonotype: One base away lies a much larger clone, so this may be a sequencing read error. This chain uses TRBV29-1 with TRBJ1-6, with D possibly TRBD1 on 5 matching bases. CDR1 is SQVTM and CDR2 is ANQGSEA in the germline V gene. V lost 7 bases, J lost 8 bases, and 15 bases lay in between. The CDR3 length is 13 residues. CDR3 amino acids: CSAAADTYSPLHF. The CDR3 coding sequence is TGCAGCGCCGCAGCGGACACCTATTCACCCCTCCACTTT.

This clonotype was counted ten times or more. The chain links TRBV28 to TRBJ2-1; possibly TRBD2 for D (6 bases). There are 13 residues in the CDR3. V dropped 4 bases and J dropped 6 bases, with 10 bases sitting between them. Per germline, CDR1 MDHEN and CDR2 SYDVKM. CDR3 DNA sequence: TGTGCCAGCAGTTCGCAGGGACTCAATGAGCAGTTCTTC. It codes for CASSSQGLNEQFF. The entire variable domain, with the rest obtained from reference TRBV28 and TRBJ2-1, is as follows: DVKVTQSSRYLVKRTGEKVFLECVQDMDHENMFWYRQDPGLGLRLIYFSYDVKMKEKGDIPEGYSVSREKKERFSLILESASTNQTSMYLCASSSQGLNEQFFGPGTRLTVL.

This clonotype has at least ten counts. J is TRBJ2-1 and V is TRBV7-2, with D perhaps TRBD1 (5 bases). The CDR3 sequence is 14 residues long. Trimming took off 2 bases at V and 5 bases at J, with 10 bases between the two ends. Germline V gene lookup returns CDR1 SGHTA and CDR2 FQGNSA. The CDR3 protein is CASSLTAGHNEQFF. The CDR3 DNA reads as TGTGCCAGCAGCTTAACGGCAGGGCACAATGAGCAGTTCTTC.

This clonotype was observed at least ten times. The chain has TRBV19 and TRBJ1-1, with unresolved D. The CDR3 contains 14 residues. Per the germline V gene, CDR1 is LNHDA and CDR2 is SQIVND (reference sequence). The V gene lost 3 bases and the J gene lost 5 bases, with 13 bases spanning the gap. The CDR3 reads CASSIGRLETEAFF. Here the CDR3 DNA reads TGTGCCAGTAGTATCGGCAGGCTGGAGACTGAAGCTTTCTTT.

V and J are TRBV4-3 and TRBJ2-3; unclear D gene. Trimming stripped 0 bases from V and 4 bases from J, with 8 bases between. This CDR3 is built from 14 residues. CDR1 is LGHNA and CDR2 is YSLEER in the germline V gene. The CDR3 DNA reads TGCGCCAGCAGCCAAGATTTGCTAGCAGATACGCAGTATTTT. It specifies CASSQDLLADTQYF.

In regard to this clonotype: A read error may be the cause here, since a much bigger clone is one base away. The chain is built from TRBV12-3 or TRBV12-4 and TRBJ2-1, with TRBD2 matching over 9 bases. The CDR3 contains 16 residues. CDR3 region: CASRPSGESSHNEQFF. The DNA of the CDR3 is TGTGCCAGCAGGCCTAGCGGGGAGAGCTCCCACAATGAGCAGTTCTTC.